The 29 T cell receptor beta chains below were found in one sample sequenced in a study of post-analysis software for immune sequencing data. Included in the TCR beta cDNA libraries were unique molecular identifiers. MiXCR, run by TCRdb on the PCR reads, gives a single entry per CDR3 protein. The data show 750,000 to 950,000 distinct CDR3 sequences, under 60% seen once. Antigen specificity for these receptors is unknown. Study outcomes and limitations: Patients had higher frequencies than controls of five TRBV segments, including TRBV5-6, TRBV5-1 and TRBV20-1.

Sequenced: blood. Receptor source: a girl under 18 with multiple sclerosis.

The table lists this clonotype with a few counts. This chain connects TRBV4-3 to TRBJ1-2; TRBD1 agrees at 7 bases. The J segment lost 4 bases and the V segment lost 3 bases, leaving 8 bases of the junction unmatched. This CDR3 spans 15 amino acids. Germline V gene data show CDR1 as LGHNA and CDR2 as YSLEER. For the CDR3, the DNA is TGCGCCAGCAGCCATCGGGAGGGGGCCTCCTATGGCTACACCTTC. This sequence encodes CASSHREGASYGYTF.

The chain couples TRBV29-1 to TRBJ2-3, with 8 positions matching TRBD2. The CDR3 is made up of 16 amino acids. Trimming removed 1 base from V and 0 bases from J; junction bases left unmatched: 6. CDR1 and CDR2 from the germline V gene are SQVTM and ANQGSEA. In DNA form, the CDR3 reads TGCAGCGTTGAAGGTGGGCCTAGCGGGAGCACAGATACGCAGTATTTT. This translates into CSVEGGPSGSTDTQYF.

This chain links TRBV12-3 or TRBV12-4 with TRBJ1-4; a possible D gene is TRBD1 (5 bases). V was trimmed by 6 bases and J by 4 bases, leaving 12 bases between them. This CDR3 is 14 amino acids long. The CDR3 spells CASRKRGFNEKLFF. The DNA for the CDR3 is TGTGCCAGCAGGAAACGGGGGTTTAATGAAAAACTGTTTTTT.

The CDR3 DNA follows: TGTGCCACCAGTGGCGGGATGCACTATGGCTACACCTTC. Encoded protein: CATSGGMHYGYTF. V is TRBV24-1 and J is TRBJ1-2; D is ambiguous. With 5 bases removed from V and 3 bases from J, the gap between germline ends came to 9 bases. CDR1 is KGHDR and CDR2 is SFDVKD in the germline V gene. The CDR3 has 13 residues.

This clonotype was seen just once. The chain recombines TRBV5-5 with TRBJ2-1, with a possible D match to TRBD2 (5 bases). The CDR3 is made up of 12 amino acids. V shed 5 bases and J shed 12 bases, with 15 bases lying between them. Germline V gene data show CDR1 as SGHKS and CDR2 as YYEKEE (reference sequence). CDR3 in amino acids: CASSVPGDAQFF. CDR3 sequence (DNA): TGTGCCAGCAGTGTCCCCGGGGATGCGCAGTTCTTC.

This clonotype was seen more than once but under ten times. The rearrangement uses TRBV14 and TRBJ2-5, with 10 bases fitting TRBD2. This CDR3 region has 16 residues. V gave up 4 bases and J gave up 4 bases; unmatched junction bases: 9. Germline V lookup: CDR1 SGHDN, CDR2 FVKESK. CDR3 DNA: TGTGCCAGCAGCCCGGTACCTAGCGGGAGAACAGAGACCCAGTACTTC. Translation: CASSPVPSGRTETQYF.

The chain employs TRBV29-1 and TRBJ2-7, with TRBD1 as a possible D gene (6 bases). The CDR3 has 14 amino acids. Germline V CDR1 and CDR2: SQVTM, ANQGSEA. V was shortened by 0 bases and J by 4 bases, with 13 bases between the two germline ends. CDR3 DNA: TGCAGCGTTGAAGAGTCAGGGGTCACGTACGAGCAGTACTTC. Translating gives CSVEESGVTYEQYF.

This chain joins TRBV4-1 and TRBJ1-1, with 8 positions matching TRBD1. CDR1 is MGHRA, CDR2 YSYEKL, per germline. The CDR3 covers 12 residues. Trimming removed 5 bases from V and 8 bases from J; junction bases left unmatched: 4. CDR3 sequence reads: CASSAQGEEAFF. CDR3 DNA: TGCGCCAGCAGCGCACAGGGGGAGGAAGCTTTCTTT.

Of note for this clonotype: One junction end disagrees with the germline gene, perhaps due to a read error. CDR3 nucleotides: TGTGCCAGCCGCGGACTAGCGGGATTCAATGAGCGGTTCTTC. Translating gives CASRGLAGFNERFF. The V gene is TRBV2, the J gene TRBJ2-1; 12 positions agree with TRBD2. The CDR3 extends over 14 amino acids. The germline gives CDR1 SNHLY, CDR2 FYNNEI.

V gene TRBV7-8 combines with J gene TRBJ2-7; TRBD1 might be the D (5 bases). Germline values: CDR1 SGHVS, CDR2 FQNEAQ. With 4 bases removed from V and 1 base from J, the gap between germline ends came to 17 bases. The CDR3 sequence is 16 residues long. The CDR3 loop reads CASSSAAGPSSYEQYF. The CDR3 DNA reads TGTGCCAGCAGCTCAGCAGCAGGGCCCTCATCCTACGAGCAGTACTTC.

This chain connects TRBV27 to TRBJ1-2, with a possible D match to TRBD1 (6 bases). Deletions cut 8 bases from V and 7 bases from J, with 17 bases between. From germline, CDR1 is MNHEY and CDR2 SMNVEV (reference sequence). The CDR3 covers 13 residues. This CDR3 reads CASGRGGAGGYTF. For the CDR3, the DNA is TGTGCCAGCGGACGGGGGGGGGCTGGTGGCTACACCTTC.

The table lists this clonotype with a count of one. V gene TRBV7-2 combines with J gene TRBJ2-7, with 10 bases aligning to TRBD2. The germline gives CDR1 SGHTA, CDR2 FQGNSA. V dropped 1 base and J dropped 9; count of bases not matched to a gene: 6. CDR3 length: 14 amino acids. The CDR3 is CASSLEPSGRGQYF. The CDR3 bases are TGTGCCAGCAGCTTAGAGCCTAGCGGGAGAGGGCAGTACTTC.

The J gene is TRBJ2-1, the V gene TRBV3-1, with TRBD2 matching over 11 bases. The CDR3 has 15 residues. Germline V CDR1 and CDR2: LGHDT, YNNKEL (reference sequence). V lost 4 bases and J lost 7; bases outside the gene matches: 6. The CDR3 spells CASSPSGLAVNEQFF. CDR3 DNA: TGTGCCAGCAGCCCTTCGGGACTAGCGGTAAATGAGCAGTTCTTC.

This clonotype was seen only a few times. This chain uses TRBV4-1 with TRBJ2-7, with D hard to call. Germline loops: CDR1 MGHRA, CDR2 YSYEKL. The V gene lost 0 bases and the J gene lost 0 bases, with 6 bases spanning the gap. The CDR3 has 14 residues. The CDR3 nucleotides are TGCGCCAGCAGCCAAGAAAGGCCCTCCTACGAGCAGTACTTC. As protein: CASSQERPSYEQYF.

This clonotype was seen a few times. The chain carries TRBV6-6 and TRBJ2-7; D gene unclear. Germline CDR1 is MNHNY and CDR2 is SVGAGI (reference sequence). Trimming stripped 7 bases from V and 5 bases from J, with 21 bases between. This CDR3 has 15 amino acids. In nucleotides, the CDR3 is TGTGCCAGCAATCAATTAAGGGTAGGCCACGACGAGCAGTACTTC. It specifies CASNQLRVGHDEQYF.

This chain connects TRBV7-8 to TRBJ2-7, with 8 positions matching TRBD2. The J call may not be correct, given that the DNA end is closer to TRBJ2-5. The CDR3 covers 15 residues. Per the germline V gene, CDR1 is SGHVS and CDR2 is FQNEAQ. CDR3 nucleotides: TGTGCCAGCAGCTTTCTGACTAGCGTCGGGGAGACCCAGTACTTC. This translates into CASSFLTSVGETQYF.

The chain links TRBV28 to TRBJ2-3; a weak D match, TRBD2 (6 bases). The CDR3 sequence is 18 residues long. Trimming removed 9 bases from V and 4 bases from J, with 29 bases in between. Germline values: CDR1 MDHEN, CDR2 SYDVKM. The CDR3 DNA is TGTGCCAGTACCCCCCGGGGAACCGGGAGAGTAGGGGCAGATACGCAGTATTTT. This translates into CASTPRGTGRVGADTQYF.

CDR3 coding DNA: TGTGCCAGCAGTGAACAGGGGGACTATGGCTACACCTTC. This codes for CASSEQGDYGYTF. The chain uses TRBV25-1 and TRBJ1-2; the match to TRBD1 covers 7 bases. The germline gives CDR1 MGHDK, CDR2 SYGVNS. The junction had 0 bases not matched to a gene; V was cut back by 2 bases and J by 3 bases. The CDR3 is made up of 13 amino acids.

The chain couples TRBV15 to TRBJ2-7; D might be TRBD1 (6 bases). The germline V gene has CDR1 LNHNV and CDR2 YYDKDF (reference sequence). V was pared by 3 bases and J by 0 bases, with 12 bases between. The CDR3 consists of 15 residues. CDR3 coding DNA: TGTGCCACCAGCAGCGACCTGGACAGCTCCTACGAGCAGTACTTC. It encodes CATSSDLDSSYEQYF.

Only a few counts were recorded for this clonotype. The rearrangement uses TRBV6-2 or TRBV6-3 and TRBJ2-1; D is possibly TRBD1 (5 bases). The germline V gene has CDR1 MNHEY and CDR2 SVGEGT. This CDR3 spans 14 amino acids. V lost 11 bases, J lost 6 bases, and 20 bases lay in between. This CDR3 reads CAGNQGPPGNEQFF. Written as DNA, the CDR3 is TGTGCCGGCAACCAGGGCCCCCCGGGCAATGAGCAGTTCTTC.

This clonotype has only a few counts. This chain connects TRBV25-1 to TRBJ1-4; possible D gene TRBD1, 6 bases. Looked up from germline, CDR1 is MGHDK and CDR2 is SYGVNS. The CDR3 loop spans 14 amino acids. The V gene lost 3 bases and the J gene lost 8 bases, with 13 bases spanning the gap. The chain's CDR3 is CASSDVQGYEKLFF. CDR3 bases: TGTGCCAGCAGTGATGTGCAGGGGTACGAAAAACTGTTTTTT. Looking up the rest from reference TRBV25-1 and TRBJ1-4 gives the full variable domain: EADIYQTPRYLVIGTGKKITLECSQTMGHDKMYWYQQDPGMELHLIHYSYGVNSTEKGDLSSESTVSRIRTEHFPLTLESARPSHTSQYLCASSDVQGYEKLFFGSGTQLSVL.

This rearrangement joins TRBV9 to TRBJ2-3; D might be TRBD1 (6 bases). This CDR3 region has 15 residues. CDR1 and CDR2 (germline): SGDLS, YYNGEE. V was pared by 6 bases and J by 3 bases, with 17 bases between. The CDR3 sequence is CASTSTGQTTDTQYF. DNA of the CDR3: TGTGCCAGCACCTCGACGGGACAAACTACAGATACGCAGTATTTT.

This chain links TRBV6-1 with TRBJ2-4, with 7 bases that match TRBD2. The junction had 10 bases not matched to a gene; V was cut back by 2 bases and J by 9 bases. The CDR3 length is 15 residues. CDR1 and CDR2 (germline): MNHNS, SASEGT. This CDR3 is CASSEIIGGGIIQYF. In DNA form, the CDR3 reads TGTGCCAGCAGTGAAATTATCGGGGGAGGGATCATTCAGTACTTC.

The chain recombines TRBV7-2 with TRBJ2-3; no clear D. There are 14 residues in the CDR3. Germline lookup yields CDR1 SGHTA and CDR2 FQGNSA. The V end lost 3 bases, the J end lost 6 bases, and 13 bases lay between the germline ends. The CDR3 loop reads CASSFMAETDTQYF. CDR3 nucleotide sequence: TGTGCCAGCAGCTTTATGGCCGAAACTGATACGCAGTATTTT.

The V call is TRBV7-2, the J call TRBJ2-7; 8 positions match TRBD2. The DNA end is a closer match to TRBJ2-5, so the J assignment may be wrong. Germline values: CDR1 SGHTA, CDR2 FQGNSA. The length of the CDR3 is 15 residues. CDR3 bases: TGTGCCAGCAGCTCCGGACTAGCTTTGGAAGAGACCCAGTACTTC. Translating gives CASSSGLALEETQYF.

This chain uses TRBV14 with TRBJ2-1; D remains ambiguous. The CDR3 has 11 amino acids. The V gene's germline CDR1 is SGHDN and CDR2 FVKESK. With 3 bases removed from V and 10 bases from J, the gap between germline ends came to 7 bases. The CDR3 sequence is CASSHLHEQFF. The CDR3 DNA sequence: TGTGCCAGCAGCCATCTCCACGAGCAGTTCTTC.

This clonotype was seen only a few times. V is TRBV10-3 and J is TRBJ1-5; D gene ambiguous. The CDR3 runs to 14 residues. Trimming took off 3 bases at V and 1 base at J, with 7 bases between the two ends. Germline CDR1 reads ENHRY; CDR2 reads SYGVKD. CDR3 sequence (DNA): TGTGCCATCAGTGATATCGGAAGCAATCAGCCCCAGCATTTT. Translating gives CAISDIGSNQPQHF.

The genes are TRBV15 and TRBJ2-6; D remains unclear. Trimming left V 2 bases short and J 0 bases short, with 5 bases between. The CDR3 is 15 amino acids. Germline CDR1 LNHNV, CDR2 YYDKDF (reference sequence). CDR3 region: CATSRQNSGANVLTF. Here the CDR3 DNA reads TGTGCCACCAGCAGACAAAACTCTGGGGCCAACGTCCTGACTTTC.

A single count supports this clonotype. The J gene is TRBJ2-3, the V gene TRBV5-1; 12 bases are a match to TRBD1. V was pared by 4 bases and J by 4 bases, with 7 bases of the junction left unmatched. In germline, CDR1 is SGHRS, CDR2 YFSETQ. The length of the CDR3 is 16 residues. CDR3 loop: CASSPGQGAPPDTQYF. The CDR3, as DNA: TGCGCCAGCAGCCCGGGACAGGGGGCGCCTCCAGATACGCAGTATTTT.